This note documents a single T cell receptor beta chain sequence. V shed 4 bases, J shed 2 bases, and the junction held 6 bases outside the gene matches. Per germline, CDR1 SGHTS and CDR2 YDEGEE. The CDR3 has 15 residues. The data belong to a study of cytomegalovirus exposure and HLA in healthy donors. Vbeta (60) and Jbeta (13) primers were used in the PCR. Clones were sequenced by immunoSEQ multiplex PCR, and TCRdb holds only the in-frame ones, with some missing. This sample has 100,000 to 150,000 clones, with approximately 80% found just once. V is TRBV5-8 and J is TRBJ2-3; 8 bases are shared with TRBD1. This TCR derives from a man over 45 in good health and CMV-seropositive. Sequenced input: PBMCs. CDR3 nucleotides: TGTGCCAGCAGCCTCCCGGGACAGGACACAGATACGCAGTATTTT. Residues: CASSLPGQDTDTQYF. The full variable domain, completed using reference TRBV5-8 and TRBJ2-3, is EAGVTQSPTHLIKTRGQQATLRCSPISGHTSVYWYQQALGLGLQFLLWYDEGEERNRGNFPPRFSGRQFPNYSSELNVNALELEDSALYLCASSLPGQDTDTQYFGPGTRLTVL.